This T cell receptor (beta chain) was identified during a study of sequential checkpoint blockade in melanoma. The overall study: Both treatment sequences were followed by maintenance nivolumab. About two dozen patients had tumor biopsies before treatment and at week 13. Study-wide results and limits: Rising tumor T-cell fraction and clonality meant about 30 times likelier benefit.

Treatment specified: randomized to nivolumab then ipilimumab (arm A) or the reverse (arm B). DNA-damaging chemotherapy had not been given to any patient beforehand. Note on this clone: Its cognate antigen is unknown.

The protocol was immunoSEQ multiplex PCR, while the TCRdb copy is restricted to in-frame clones and leaves out a portion. This sample has approximately 6,000 clones; approximately 40% occur once, and the top ten carry just over 8.5%. The sample in question was tumor tissue (inferred from file names), obtained from a patient given nivolumab and ipilimumab in sequence. This receptor was obtained from a human donor with melanoma.

In DNA, the CDR3 is TGCGCCAGCAGCTCACCTAGCGGGAGCAATGAGCAGTTCTTC. Amino acids: CASSSPSGSNEQFF. The chain links TRBV5-1 to TRBJ2-1, with 10 bases matching TRBD2. The junction had 3 bases not matched to a gene; V was cut back by 3 bases and J by 6 bases. Germline CDR1 is SGHRS and CDR2 is YFSETQ. This CDR3 spans 14 amino acids.